These T cell receptor beta chains were read from a single sample in a study of vaccination effects on CD4 cells after COVID-19. Only in-frame clones appear in the TCRdb table, and some are missing; sequencing was by immunoSEQ multiplex PCR. The data hold around 44,000 clones, with approximately 82% observed a single time. These receptors' antigens are unknown. The input for sequencing was CD4+ T cells from PBMCs cultured without peptide, taken after COVID-19 vaccination. The receptors shown here come from a human donor who had a prior SARS-CoV-2 infection. CDR3s include the opening cysteine and the closing phenylalanine or tryptophan. A D gene is named only where the DNA matches it firmly. Rows may omit the clone size; those that give it use once, few, many or a size class.

CASSLPGGGAADTQYF,TGCGCCAGCAGCCTACCTGGCGGGGGGGCCGCAGATACGCAGTATTTT,TRBD2,.,TRBJ2-3,TRBV5-1
CASSGTGGVFGYGYTF,TGTGCCAGTAGTGGGACAGGGGGCGTATTCGGCTATGGCTACACCTTC,TRBD1,.,TRBJ1-2,TRBV19
CASSLTSGAETQYF,TGTGCCAGCAGCTTAACTAGCGGGGCAGAGACCCAGTACTTC,TRBD2,.,TRBJ2-5,TRBV5-6
CASSLVRSPSNEQFF,TGCGCCAGCAGCTTGGTGCGAAGTCCCTCCAATGAGCAGTTCTTC,.,.,TRBJ2-1,TRBV5-1
CASSYSNGGYEQYF,TGTGCCAGCAGTTACTCGAACGGGGGTTACGAGCAGTACTTC,.,.,TRBJ2-7,TRBV6-5
CASSSRGQVNTEAFF,TGTGCCAGCAGCTCTCGGGGACAGGTGAACACTGAAGCTTTCTTT,TRBD1,.,TRBJ1-1,TRBV7-8
CASSVAGNYGYTF,TGTGCCAGCAGTGTGGCGGGGAACTATGGCTACACCTTC,.,.,TRBJ1-2,TRBV2
CASSITSLGEQYF,TGTGCCAGCAGCATTACTAGTTTGGGCGAGCAGTACTTC,.,.,TRBJ2-7,TRBV11-3
CATSRAGGPYEQYF,TGTGCCACCAGCAGAGCGGGGGGACCCTACGAGCAGTACTTC,TRBD2,.,TRBJ2-7,TRBV15
CASSPTGGHPGNTIYF,TGCGCCAGCAGCCCTACGGGGGGGCATCCAGGAAACACCATATATTTT,.,.,TRBJ1-3,TRBV5-1
CASSQTAGGPDTQYF,TGCGCCAGCAGCCAGACAGCGGGAGGCCCAGATACGCAGTATTTT,TRBD2,.,TRBJ2-3,TRBV4-1
CASRFTGGRWGYTF,TGTGCCAGCAGGTTCACAGGGGGCCGGTGGGGCTACACCTTC,TRBD1,few,TRBJ1-2,TRBV5-4
CASSLGQMNTGELFF,TGTGCCAGCAGCTTGGGACAGATGAACACCGGGGAGCTGTTTTTT,TRBD1,.,TRBJ2-2,TRBV11-3
CASSALRASSTDTQYF,TGTGCCAGCAGCGCCCTGCGGGCCTCCAGCACAGATACGCAGTATTTT,.,.,TRBJ2-3,TRBV7-3
CASRDGQVMVYTEAFF,TGTGCCAGCAGGGACGGACAGGTCATGGTCTATACTGAAGCTTTCTTT,TRBD1,.,TRBJ1-1,TRBV28
CASSARLATDTQYF,TGTGCCAGCAGCGCACGACTAGCGACAGATACGCAGTATTTT,TRBD2,.,TRBJ2-3,TRBV2
CASSQDGWAVQSYEQYF,TGCGCCAGCAGCCAAGACGGGTGGGCGGTGCAGTCCTACGAGCAGTACTTC,.,.,TRBJ2-7,TRBV4-1
CASGGGNRGGVTETQYF,TGTGCCAGCGGGGGAGGAAACCGGGGGGGAGTAACCGAGACCCAGTACTTC,TRBD2,.,TRBJ2-5,TRBV7-9
CASSLSSLLAGGTGTQYF,TGTGCCAGCAGCTTAAGTTCGTTACTAGCGGGAGGAACTGGGACCCAGTACTTC,TRBD2,.,TRBJ2-5,TRBV7-6
CASSTDRGGYTF,TGTGCCAGCAGCACAGACAGGGGTGGCTACACCTTC,TRBD1,once,TRBJ1-2,TRBV5-5
CASSLGDRVGGYTF,TGTGCCAGCAGCCTTGGGGACAGGGTCGGAGGCTACACCTTC,TRBD1,medium-sized,TRBJ1-2,TRBV4-2
CASSILATGELFF,TGTGCCAGCAGCATACTAGCGACCGGGGAGCTGTTTTTT,TRBD2,.,TRBJ2-2,TRBV7-3
CASSYEWAGELFF,TGTGCCAGCAGTTACGAGTGGGCCGGGGAGCTGTTTTTT,.,.,TRBJ2-2,TRBV6-6
CAWSTGAEDEKLFF,TGTGCCTGGAGTACAGGGGCCGAGGATGAAAAACTGTTTTTT,TRBD1,.,TRBJ1-4,TRBV30
CASRESEMNTEAFF,TGTGCCAGCAGGGAAAGCGAGATGAACACTGAAGCTTTCTTT,.,.,TRBJ1-1,TRBV7-2
CASSLLSGGNTGELFF,TGCGCCAGCAGCTTGCTGTCCGGGGGTAACACCGGGGAGCTGTTTTTT,.,once,TRBJ2-2,TRBV5-1
CASSLTVPGNTIYF,TGTGCCAGCAGCTTGACAGTTCCTGGAAACACCATATATTTT,.,.,TRBJ1-3,TRBV11-2
CASSSGRSSGNTIYF,TGTGCCAGCAGCTCAGGACGGAGCTCTGGAAACACCATATATTTT,.,.,TRBJ1-3,TRBV6-5